This T cell receptor (beta chain) was sequenced for a study of blood T cell repertoires in COVID-19. Study in general: The origin of the acute and convalescent COVID-19 samples was the United States, Italy and Spain. PBMCs, B-cell-depleted T cells, or T cells provided the cDNA or gDNA that made up the material.

CDR1 is ENHRY and CDR2 is SYGVKD in the germline V gene. Trimming removed 11 bases at V and 2 bases at J, with 17 bases between. This CDR3 contains 14 residues. Per the study methods: Scientists estimated how many nucleated cells there were by amplifying reference gene primers. The protocol was immunoSEQ multiplex PCR, while the TCRdb copy is restricted to in-frame clones and leaves out a portion. Clone size and V and J calls were adopted from that table, with D and trimming inferred from the DNA. The profile shows some 140,000 clones, approximately 90% of them singletons. The sample comprised peripheral blood. This TCR was sampled from a man between 65 and 85 years old with active COVID-19. The J gene is TRBJ2-3, the V gene TRBV10-3; TRBD1 is a possible D gene (7 bases). The CDR3 DNA reads TGTGCCTCATCAGGGGGGATCACCACAGATACGCAGTATTTT. Translation gives CASSGGITTDTQYF.